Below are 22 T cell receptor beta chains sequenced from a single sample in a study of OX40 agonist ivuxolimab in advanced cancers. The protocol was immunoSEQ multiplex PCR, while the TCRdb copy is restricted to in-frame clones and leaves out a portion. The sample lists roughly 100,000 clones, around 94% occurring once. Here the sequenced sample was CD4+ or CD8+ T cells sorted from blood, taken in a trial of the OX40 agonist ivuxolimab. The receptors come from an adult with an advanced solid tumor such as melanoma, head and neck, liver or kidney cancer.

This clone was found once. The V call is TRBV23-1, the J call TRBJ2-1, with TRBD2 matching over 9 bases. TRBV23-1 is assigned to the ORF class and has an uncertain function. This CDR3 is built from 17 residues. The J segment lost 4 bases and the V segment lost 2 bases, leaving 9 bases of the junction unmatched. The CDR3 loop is CASSQTPGSGGYNEQFF. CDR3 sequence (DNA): TGCGCCAGCAGTCAAACCCCAGGTAGCGGGGGATACAATGAGCAGTTCTTC.

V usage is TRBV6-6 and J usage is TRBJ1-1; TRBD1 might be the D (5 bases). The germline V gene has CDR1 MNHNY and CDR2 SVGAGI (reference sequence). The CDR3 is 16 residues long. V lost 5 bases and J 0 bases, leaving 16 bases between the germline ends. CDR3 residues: CASSTDRRFLNTEAFF. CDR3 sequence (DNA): TGTGCCAGCAGTACTGACAGAAGGTTTTTGAACACTGAAGCTTTCTTT.

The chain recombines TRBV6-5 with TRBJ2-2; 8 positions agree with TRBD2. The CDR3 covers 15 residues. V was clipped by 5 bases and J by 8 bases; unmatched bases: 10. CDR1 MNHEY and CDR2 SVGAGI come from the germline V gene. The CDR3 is CASSQSGSRSGELFF. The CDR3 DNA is TGTGCCAGCAGTCAAAGCGGGAGTAGGTCGGGGGAGCTGTTTTTT.

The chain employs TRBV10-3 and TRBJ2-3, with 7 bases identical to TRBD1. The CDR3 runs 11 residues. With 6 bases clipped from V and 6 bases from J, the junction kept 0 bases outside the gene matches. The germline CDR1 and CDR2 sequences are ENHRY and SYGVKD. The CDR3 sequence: CAIRTGDTQYF. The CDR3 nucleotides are TGTGCCATCAGGACAGGGGATACGCAGTATTTT.

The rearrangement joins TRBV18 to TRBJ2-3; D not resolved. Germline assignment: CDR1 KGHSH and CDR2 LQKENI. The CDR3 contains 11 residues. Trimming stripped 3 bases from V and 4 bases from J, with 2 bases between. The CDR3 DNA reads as TGTGCCAGCTCACCTGCAGATACGCAGTATTTT. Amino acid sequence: CASSPADTQYF. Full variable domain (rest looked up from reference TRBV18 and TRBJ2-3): NAGVMQNPRHLVRRRGQEARLRCSPMKGHSHVYWYRQLPEEGLKFMVYLQKENIIDESGMPKERFSAEFPKEGPSILRIQQVVRGDSAAYFCASSPADTQYFGPGTRLTVL.

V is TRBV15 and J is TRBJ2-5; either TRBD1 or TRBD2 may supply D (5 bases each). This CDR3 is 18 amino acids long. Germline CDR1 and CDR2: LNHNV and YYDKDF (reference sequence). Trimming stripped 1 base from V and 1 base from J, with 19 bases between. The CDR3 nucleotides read TGTGCCACCAGCAGAGGTGCCGGGGCAGACACCCTCCAAGAGACCCAGTACTTC. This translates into CATSRGAGADTLQETQYF.

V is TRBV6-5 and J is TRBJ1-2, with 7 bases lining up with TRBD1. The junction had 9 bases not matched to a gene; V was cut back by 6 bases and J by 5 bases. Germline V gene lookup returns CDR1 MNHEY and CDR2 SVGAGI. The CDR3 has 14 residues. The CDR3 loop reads CASRKRQGGYGYTF. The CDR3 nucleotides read TGTGCCAGCAGGAAGAGACAGGGAGGGTATGGCTACACCTTC.

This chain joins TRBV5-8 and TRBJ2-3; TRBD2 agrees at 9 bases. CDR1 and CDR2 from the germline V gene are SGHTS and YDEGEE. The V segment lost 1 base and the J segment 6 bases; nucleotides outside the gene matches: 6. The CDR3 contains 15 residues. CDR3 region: CASSLRLAGVDTQYF. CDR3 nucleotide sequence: TGTGCCAGCAGCTTGAGGTTAGCGGGAGTGGATACGCAGTATTTT.

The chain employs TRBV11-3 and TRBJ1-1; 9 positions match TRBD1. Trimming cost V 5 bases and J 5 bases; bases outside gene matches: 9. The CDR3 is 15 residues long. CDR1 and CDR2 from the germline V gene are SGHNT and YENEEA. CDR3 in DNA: TGTGCCAGCAGCCAACACAGGGGGCGGGTTACTGAAGCTTTCTTT. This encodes CASSQHRGRVTEAFF.

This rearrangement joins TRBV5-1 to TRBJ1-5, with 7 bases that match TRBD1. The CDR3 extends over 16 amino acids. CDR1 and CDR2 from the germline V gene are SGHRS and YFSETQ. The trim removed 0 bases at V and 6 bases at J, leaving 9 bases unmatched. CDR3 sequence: CASSLGGTALGQPQHF. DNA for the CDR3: TGCGCCAGCAGCTTGGGGGGGACAGCCCTCGGTCAGCCCCAGCATTTT.

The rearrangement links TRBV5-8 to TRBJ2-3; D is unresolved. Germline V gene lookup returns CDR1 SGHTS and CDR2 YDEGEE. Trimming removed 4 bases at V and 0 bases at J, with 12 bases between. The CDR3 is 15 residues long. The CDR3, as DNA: TGTGCCAGCAGCCGCCGTGCAGCTAGCACAGATACGCAGTATTTT. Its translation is CASSRRAASTDTQYF. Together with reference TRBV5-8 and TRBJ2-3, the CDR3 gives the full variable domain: EAGVTQSPTHLIKTRGQQATLRCSPISGHTSVYWYQQALGLGLQFLLWYDEGEERNRGNFPPRFSGRQFPNYSSELNVNALELEDSALYLCASSRRAASTDTQYFGPGTRLTVL.

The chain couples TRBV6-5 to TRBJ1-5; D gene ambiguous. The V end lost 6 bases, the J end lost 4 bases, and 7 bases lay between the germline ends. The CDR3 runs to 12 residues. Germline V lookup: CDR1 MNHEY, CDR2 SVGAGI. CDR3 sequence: CASRITNQPQHF. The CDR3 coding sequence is TGTGCCAGCAGAATAACAAATCAGCCCCAGCATTTT.

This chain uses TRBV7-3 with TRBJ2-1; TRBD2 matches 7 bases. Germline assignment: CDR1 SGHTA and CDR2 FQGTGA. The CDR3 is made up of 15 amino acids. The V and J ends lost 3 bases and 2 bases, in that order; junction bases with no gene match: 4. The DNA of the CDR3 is TGTGCCAGCAGCTTCGAGCGGGGCCCCTACAATGAGCAGTTCTTC. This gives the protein CASSFERGPYNEQFF.

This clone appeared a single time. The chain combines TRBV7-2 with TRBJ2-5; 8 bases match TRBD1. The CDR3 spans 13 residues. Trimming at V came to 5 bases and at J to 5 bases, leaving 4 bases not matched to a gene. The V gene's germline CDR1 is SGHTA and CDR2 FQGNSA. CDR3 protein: CASSQQGAETQYF. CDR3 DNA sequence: TGTGCCAGCAGCCAGCAGGGGGCGGAGACCCAGTACTTC. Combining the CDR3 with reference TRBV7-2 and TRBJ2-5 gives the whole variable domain GAGVSQSPSNKVTEKGKDVELRCDPISGHTALYWYRQSLGQGLEFLIYFQGNSAPDKSGLPSDRFSAERTGGSVSTLTIQRTQQEDSAVYLCASSQQGAETQYFGPGTRLLVL.

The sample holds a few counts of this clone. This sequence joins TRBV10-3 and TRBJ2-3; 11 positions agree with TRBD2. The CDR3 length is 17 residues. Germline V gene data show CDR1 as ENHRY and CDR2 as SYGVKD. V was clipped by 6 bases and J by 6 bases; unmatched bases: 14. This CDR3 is CAIRQSTSGSLRDTQYF. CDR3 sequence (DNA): TGTGCCATCAGACAATCAACTAGCGGGAGCCTCAGGGATACGCAGTATTTT.

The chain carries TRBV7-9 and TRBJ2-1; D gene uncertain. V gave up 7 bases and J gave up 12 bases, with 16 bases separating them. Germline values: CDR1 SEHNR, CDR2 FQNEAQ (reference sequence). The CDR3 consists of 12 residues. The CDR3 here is CASTLIGSGQFF. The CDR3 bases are TGTGCCAGCACCCTTATAGGCTCAGGGCAGTTCTTC.

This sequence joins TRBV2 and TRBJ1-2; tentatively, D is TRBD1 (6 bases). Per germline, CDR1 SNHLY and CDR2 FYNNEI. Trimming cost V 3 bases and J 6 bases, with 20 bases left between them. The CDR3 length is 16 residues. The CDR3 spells CASSDGDTGSYDGYTF. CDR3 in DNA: TGTGCCAGCAGTGATGGAGATACAGGGTCGTATGATGGCTACACCTTC.

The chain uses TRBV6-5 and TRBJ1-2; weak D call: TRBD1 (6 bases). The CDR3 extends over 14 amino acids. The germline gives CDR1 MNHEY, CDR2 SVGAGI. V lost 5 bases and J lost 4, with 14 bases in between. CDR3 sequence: CASSDTGRVYGYTF. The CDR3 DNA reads TGTGCCAGCAGTGACACAGGGCGGGTCTATGGCTACACCTTC.

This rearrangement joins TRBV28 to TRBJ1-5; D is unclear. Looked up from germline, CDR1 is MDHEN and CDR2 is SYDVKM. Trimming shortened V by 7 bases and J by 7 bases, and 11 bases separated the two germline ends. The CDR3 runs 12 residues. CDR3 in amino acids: CASNEGSQPQHF. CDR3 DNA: TGTGCCAGCAATGAAGGGAGCCAGCCCCAGCATTTT.

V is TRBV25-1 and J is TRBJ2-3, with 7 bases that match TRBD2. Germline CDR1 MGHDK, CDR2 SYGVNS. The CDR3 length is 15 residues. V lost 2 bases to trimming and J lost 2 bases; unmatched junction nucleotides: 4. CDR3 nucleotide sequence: TGTGCCAGCAGTGAACGGGACTACTACACAGATACGCAGTATTTT. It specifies CASSERDYYTDTQYF. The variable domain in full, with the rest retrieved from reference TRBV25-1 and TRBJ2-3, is EADIYQTPRYLVIGTGKKITLECSQTMGHDKMYWYQQDPGMELHLIHYSYGVNSTEKGDLSSESTVSRIRTEHFPLTLESARPSHTSQYLCASSERDYYTDTQYFGPGTRLTVL.

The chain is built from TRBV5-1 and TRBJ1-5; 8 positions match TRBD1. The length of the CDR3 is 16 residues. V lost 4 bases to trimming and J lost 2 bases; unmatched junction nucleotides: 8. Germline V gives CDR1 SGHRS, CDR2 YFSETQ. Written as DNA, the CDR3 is TGCGCCAGCAGCAACGGACAGGGCAGGGGCAATCAGCCCCAGCATTTT. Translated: CASSNGQGRGNQPQHF.

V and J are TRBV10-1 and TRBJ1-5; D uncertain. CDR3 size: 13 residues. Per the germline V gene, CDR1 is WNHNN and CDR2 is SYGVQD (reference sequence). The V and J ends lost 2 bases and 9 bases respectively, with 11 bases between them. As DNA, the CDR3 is TGCGCCAGCAGTGAGGAGGTACGTGGGCCCCAGCATTTT. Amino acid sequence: CASSEEVRGPQHF.